One sample yielded the 30 T cell receptor beta chains listed below, sequenced in a study of CD8 T cells in ankylosing spondylitis. For these receptors, no antigen is known. Study-wide points: Made up of about eight highly homologous variants, a TCR beta motif appeared characteristic of ankylosing spondylitis blood.

TCRdb recomputed calls from the 5' RACE reads with MiXCR, one row per CDR3 protein. Among 500,000 to 650,000 distinct CDR3 sequences listed, roughly 5% were seen once. Material: blood, either unsorted or a sorted T cell fraction (not recorded which). These TCRs come from a male donor with ankylosing spondylitis.

This clonotype has ten or more counts. This chain uses TRBV28 with TRBJ1-6, with 7 bases lining up with TRBD1. V was clipped by 4 bases and J by 13 bases; unmatched bases: 10. Germline CDR1 MDHEN, CDR2 SYDVKM. The CDR3 runs 14 residues. This CDR3 is CASSSGQASTPLHF. The DNA of the CDR3 is TGTGCCAGCAGTTCCGGACAGGCTTCCACGCCCCTCCACTTT.

This clonotype was counted ten times or more. This chain joins TRBV7-9 and TRBJ2-1, with D possibly TRBD2 on 7 matching bases. This CDR3 spans 16 amino acids. Trimming pared 5 bases from V and 2 bases from J, leaving 16 bases between. Per the germline V gene, CDR1 is SEHNR and CDR2 is FQNEAQ (reference sequence). The CDR3 loop is CASSPPGGSAYNEQFF. CDR3 sequence (DNA): TGTGCCAGCAGCCCCCCGGGGGGCAGCGCCTACAATGAGCAGTTCTTC.

This clonotype has at least ten counts. The chain carries TRBV6-6 and TRBJ1-6; no reliable D call. The CDR3 has 12 amino acids. Per the germline V gene, CDR1 is MNHNY and CDR2 is SVGAGI (reference sequence). Trimming pared 2 bases from V and 10 bases from J, leaving 6 bases between. CDR3 nucleotide sequence: TGTGCCAGCAGTTACGGGCAATCACCCCTCCACTTT. It encodes CASSYGQSPLHF.

This clonotype was recorded at least ten times. The chain has TRBV6-1 and TRBJ2-7; no clear D gene. The CDR3 length is 12 residues. From germline, CDR1 is MNHNS and CDR2 SASEGT. Trimming took 0 bases from V and 11 from J, leaving 11 bases between them. This CDR3 is CASSEAGQKEYF. CDR3 bases: TGTGCCAGCAGTGAAGCAGGCCAGAAGGAGTACTTC.

At least ten counts were recorded for this clonotype. The chain uses TRBV20-1 and TRBJ2-2; D ambiguous. Germline CDR1 DFQATT, CDR2 SNEGSKA (reference sequence). The V gene lost 3 bases and the J gene lost 6 bases, with 11 bases spanning the gap. The CDR3 contains 13 residues. The CDR3 nucleotides are TGCAGTGCTAGCAACCCCCCAGCCGGGGAGCTGTTTTTT. Protein: CSASNPPAGELFF.

This clonotype was detected ten times or more. The rearrangement links TRBV27 to TRBJ1-1; D is ambiguous. This CDR3 is built from 13 residues. Germline CDR1 reads MNHEY; CDR2 reads SMNVEV (reference sequence). V lost 4 bases and J 1 base, leaving 7 bases between the germline ends. The DNA for the CDR3 is TGTGCCAGCAGTTGGTCGAGGAACACTGAAGCTTTCTTT. Amino acid sequence: CASSWSRNTEAFF.

There are a few counts of this clonotype. The chain links TRBV9 to TRBJ2-3, with TRBD2 matching over 10 bases. V lost 4 bases to trimming and J lost 5 bases; unmatched junction nucleotides: 10. The germline V gene has CDR1 SGDLS and CDR2 YYNGEE. The CDR3 covers 16 residues. DNA for the CDR3: TGTGCCAGCAGCACCCAAGCGGGGGGGCCGGGAGATACGCAGTATTTT. Translation: CASSTQAGGPGDTQYF.

This clonotype has ten or more counts. This sequence joins TRBV4-2 and TRBJ2-7, with a weak D call TRBD1 (5 bases). CDR1 is LGHNA, CDR2 YNFKEQ, per germline. The CDR3 spans 13 residues. The V end was cut by 0 bases, the J end by 8 bases, with 11 bases between. The CDR3 is CASSQEDYRKQYF. CDR3 coding DNA: TGTGCCAGCAGCCAAGAGGATTACAGGAAGCAGTACTTC.

The gene calls are TRBV15 and TRBJ2-1; possible D gene TRBD1, 8 bases. Trimming left V 6 bases short and J 5 bases short, with 14 bases between. Germline V CDR1 and CDR2: LNHNV, YYDKDF (reference sequence). This CDR3 contains 14 residues. Written as DNA, the CDR3 is TGTGCCACCAGAGCGGGACAGGCGGACAATGAGCAGTTCTTC. The encoded protein is CATRAGQADNEQFF.

This clonotype was recorded many times. The gene calls are TRBV7-3 and TRBJ2-3, with TRBD1 matching 10 bases. V shed 5 bases, J shed 5 bases, and the junction held 7 bases outside the gene matches. The CDR3 runs to 15 residues. Germline values: CDR1 SGHTA, CDR2 FQGTGA. CDR3 residues: CASSPSGQGLDTQYF. The CDR3 DNA follows: TGTGCCAGCAGCCCCTCGGGACAGGGGTTAGATACGCAGTATTTT.

This clonotype has at least ten counts. The V and J genes are TRBV12-3 or TRBV12-4 and TRBJ2-5; D possibly uses TRBD1 or TRBD2 (5 bases each). The V gene lost 10 bases and the J gene lost 12 bases, with 21 bases spanning the gap. The CDR3 loop spans 12 amino acids. The CDR3 region has the DNA TGTGCCACACGGGACGACAACGACCGAAAGTACTTC. Translated, it gives CATRDDNDRKYF.

This clonotype was seen ten or more times. The V call is TRBV6-5, the J call TRBJ2-1; D perhaps matches TRBD2 (5 bases). V lost 0 bases to trimming and J lost 7 bases, with 10 bases between them. This CDR3 spans 14 amino acids. The germline V gene encodes CDR1 MNHEY and CDR2 SVGAGI. As DNA, the CDR3 is TGTGCCAGCAGTTACTCGATTGGGGAGAATGAGCAGTTCTTC. This translates into CASSYSIGENEQFF.

This clonotype occurred many times. The CDR3 loop reads CASSWGGALYGYTF. The CDR3 DNA reads as TGTGCCAGCAGTTGGGGGGGGGCTCTCTATGGCTACACCTTC. This rearrangement joins TRBV6-5 to TRBJ1-2, with TRBD1 as a possible D gene (6 bases). This CDR3 has 14 residues. The V gene's germline CDR1 is MNHEY and CDR2 SVGAGI. Deletions cut 4 bases from V and 4 bases from J, with 13 bases between.

A few counts support this clonotype. The genes are TRBV5-1 and TRBJ2-3, with 8 nucleotides matching TRBD1. The junction had 5 bases not matched to a gene; V was cut back by 0 bases and J by 2 bases. Germline V gives CDR1 SGHRS, CDR2 YFSETQ. The CDR3 is made up of 16 amino acids. CDR3 region: CASSLVAGGVTDTQYF. The CDR3 DNA sequence: TGCGCCAGCAGCTTGGTCGCAGGGGGCGTCACAGATACGCAGTATTTT.

At least ten counts were recorded for this clonotype. The chain has TRBV27 and TRBJ1-3; a possible D gene is TRBD1 (6 bases). CDR1 and CDR2 from the germline V gene are MNHEY and SMNVEV (reference sequence). This CDR3 comprises 15 residues. Trimming took off 10 bases at V and 4 bases at J, with 20 bases between the two ends. CDR3 sequence reads: CATSAVRGGGNTIYF. In DNA, the CDR3 is TGTGCCACCTCCGCCGTCAGGGGTGGGGGAAACACCATATATTTT.

This clonotype was counted between two and nine times. The rearrangement links TRBV6-2 or TRBV6-3 to TRBJ1-1; TRBD1 agrees at 9 bases. The V segment lost 2 bases and the J segment 0 bases; nucleotides outside the gene matches: 13. From germline, CDR1 is MNHEY and CDR2 SVGEGT. This CDR3 is 19 amino acids long. The CDR3 bases are TGTGCCAGCAGTTACCCTGGGGGACAGGGTGGCTTGATGAACACTGAAGCTTTCTTT. Protein sequence: CASSYPGGQGGLMNTEAFF.

At least ten counts were recorded for this clonotype. The chain recombines TRBV5-1 with TRBJ2-3; TRBD1 aligns across 8 bases. Germline V gives CDR1 SGHRS, CDR2 YFSETQ. Losses at the gene ends were 0 bases for V and 2 bases for J; bases not matched to a gene: 2. CDR3 length: 15 residues. In DNA form, the CDR3 reads TGCGCCAGCAGCTTGGGACAGGGGTACACAGATACGCAGTATTTT. It specifies CASSLGQGYTDTQYF.

This clonotype showed up many times. This rearrangement joins TRBV5-1 to TRBJ2-7; 9 bases match TRBD1. The CDR3 length is 15 residues. The V gene's germline CDR1 is SGHRS and CDR2 YFSETQ. The trim removed 3 bases at V and 5 bases at J, leaving 9 bases unmatched. DNA for the CDR3: TGCGCCAGCAGCTCCCAGGGACAGGGTGGCGACGAGCAGTACTTC. Its protein product is CASSSQGQGGDEQYF.

The table lists this clonotype with many counts. This chain links TRBV5-1 with TRBJ1-4, with D unclear. V was cut by 5 bases and J by 8 bases, with 10 bases left in between. This CDR3 spans 12 amino acids. The germline V gene has CDR1 SGHRS and CDR2 YFSETQ. CDR3 bases: TGCGCCAGCAGGGGCGACGGCGAAAAACTGTTTTTT. This encodes CASRGDGEKLFF. Full variable domain (missing parts from reference TRBV5-1 and TRBJ1-4): KAGVTQTPRYLIKTRGQQVTLSCSPISGHRSVSWYQQTPGQGLQFLFEYFSETQRNKGNFPGRFSGRQFSNSRSEMNVSTLELGDSALYLCASRGDGEKLFFGSGTQLSVL.

This clonotype was recorded many times. Here the CDR3 reads CASSPGRSQFF. For the CDR3, the DNA is TGTGCCAGCAGTCCGGGACGTTCTCAGTTCTTC. The J gene is TRBJ2-1, the V gene TRBV12-3 or TRBV12-4, with D perhaps matching TRBD1 or TRBD2 (5 bases each). The CDR3 covers 11 residues. V lost 5 bases to trimming and J lost 13 bases, with 12 bases between them.

This clonotype occurred a few times. The genes are TRBV4-3 and TRBJ1-3; D perhaps matches TRBD1 (6 bases). Germline CDR1 is LGHNA and CDR2 is YSLEER. V was cut by 3 bases and J by 0 bases, with 18 bases left in between. The CDR3 covers 18 residues. In nucleotides, the CDR3 is TGCGCCAGCAGCCATTATACTGGGGGGGGCTACTCTGGAAACACCATATATTTT. This codes for CASSHYTGGGYSGNTIYF.

This clonotype has ten or more counts. The chain is built from TRBV14 and TRBJ1-6; D is unresolved. CDR1 is SGHDN and CDR2 is FVKESK in the germline V gene. The CDR3 contains 14 residues. V lost 0 bases and J 8 bases, leaving 8 bases between the germline ends. CDR3 bases: TGTGCCAGCAGCCAAGAGTCAGGCTATTCACCCCTCCACTTT. Translating it yields CASSQESGYSPLHF.

This clonotype was picked up many times. The genes are TRBV12-3 or TRBV12-4 and TRBJ2-7; 7 bases are a match to TRBD2. V lost 5 bases, J lost 0 bases, and 7 bases stayed unmatched. This CDR3 has 15 amino acids. The CDR3 nucleotides are TGTGCCAGCAGTGAAACCCAGCGGGGCTCCTACGAGCAGTACTTC. Translation: CASSETQRGSYEQYF.

This clonotype was recorded at least ten times. The genes are TRBV27 and TRBJ2-7; possibly TRBD1 for D (6 bases). CDR3 length: 16 residues. The V gene's germline CDR1 is MNHEY and CDR2 SMNVEV (reference sequence). V lost 0 bases, J lost 0 bases, and 12 bases lay in between. CDR3 sequence (DNA): TGTGCCAGCAGTTTATCCCCCGGGACAAGCTCCTACGAGCAGTACTTC. The encoded protein is CASSLSPGTSSYEQYF.

This clonotype occurred many times. V usage is TRBV11-2 and J usage is TRBJ1-5; 10 positions agree with TRBD1. This CDR3 has 15 residues. CDR1 is SGHAT, CDR2 FQNNGV, per germline. V shed 2 bases and J 6 bases; nucleotides not matched to a gene: 4. This chain's CDR3 is CASSLKTGGFQPQHF. CDR3 sequence (DNA): TGTGCCAGCAGCTTAAAGACAGGGGGCTTTCAGCCCCAGCATTTT.

This clonotype was observed a handful of times. J is TRBJ2-5 and V is TRBV15, with D possibly called TRBD1 or TRBD2 (5 bases each). The germline V and J ends were trimmed by 1 base and 5 bases, with 20 bases remaining between them. The CDR3 runs to 17 residues. Germline CDR1 and CDR2: LNHNV and YYDKDF (reference sequence). CDR3 region: CATSRGGSTLFGETQYF. The DNA for the CDR3 is TGTGCCACCAGCAGAGGGGGGTCAACATTGTTCGGGGAGACCCAGTACTTC.

Ten or more counts support this clonotype. This chain uses TRBV7-9 with TRBJ2-1, with D unresolved. Trimming stripped 0 bases from V and 6 bases from J, with 3 bases between. The CDR3 covers 12 residues. Looked up from germline, CDR1 is SEHNR and CDR2 is FQNEAQ (reference sequence). CDR3 coding DNA: TGTGCCAGCAGCTTAGCGTCCAATGAGCAGTTCTTC. Translated: CASSLASNEQFF. Combining the CDR3 with reference TRBV7-9 and TRBJ2-1 gives the whole variable domain DTGVSQNPRHKITKRGQNVTFRCDPISEHNRLYWYRQTLGQGPEFLTYFQNEAQLEKSRLLSDRFSAERPKGSFSTLEIQRTEQGDSAMYLCASSLASNEQFFGPGTRLTVL.

This clonotype was observed many times. In DNA, the CDR3 is TGTGCCAGCAGTTTGCCCTACACAGATACGCAGTATTTT. Protein: CASSLPYTDTQYF. This rearrangement joins TRBV12-3 or TRBV12-4 to TRBJ2-3, with no clear D. V lost 3 bases to trimming and J lost 2 bases, with 6 bases between them. The CDR3 loop spans 13 amino acids.

This clonotype turned up a few times. This chain connects TRBV5-1 to TRBJ2-7; TRBD2 aligns across 7 bases. The ends lost 0 bases at V and 7 bases at J; junction bases unmatched: 13. CDR1 is SGHRS, CDR2 YFSETQ, per germline. This CDR3 is 16 amino acids long. The CDR3 here is CASSLDGGPYGGEQYF. CDR3 DNA sequence: TGCGCCAGCAGCTTGGATGGCGGCCCCTACGGGGGGGAGCAGTACTTC.

This clonotype came up a few times. This sequence joins TRBV3-1 and TRBJ1-5; D possibly corresponds to TRBD1 (6 bases). From germline, CDR1 is LGHDT and CDR2 YNNKEL (reference sequence). The CDR3 contains 14 residues. Trimming took 2 bases from V and 5 from J, leaving 10 bases between them. This CDR3 reads CASSQSQGYQPQHF. The CDR3 nucleotides read TGTGCCAGCAGCCAATCCCAGGGGTATCAGCCCCAGCATTTT. The full variable domain, in which reference TRBV3-1 and TRBJ1-5 provide the parts outside the CDR3, is DTAVSQTPKYLVTQMGNDKSIKCEQNLGHDTMYWYKQDSKKFLKIMFSYNNKELIINETVPNRFSPKSPDKAHLNLHINSLELGDSAVYFCASSQSQGYQPQHFGDGTRLSIL.